The clone carrying this T cell receptor (beta chain) came up a few times. This sample was included in a study of cytomegalovirus exposure and HLA in healthy donors. Study information: About 79% of roughly 400 genotyped donors fell in the Caucasian-associated ancestry cluster.

Per germline, CDR1 SGHRS and CDR2 YFSETQ. This CDR3 has 17 amino acids. The junction had 8 bases not matched to a gene; V was cut back by 4 bases and J by 0 bases. Use of 60 Vbeta and 13 Jbeta primers characterized the PCR. The protocol was immunoSEQ multiplex PCR, while the TCRdb copy is restricted to in-frame clones and leaves out a portion. The sample yields approximately 190,000 clones, around four fifths seen once. Sequencing was done on a sample of PBMCs. The clonotype originates from a man between 35 and 55 years old in good health and CMV-seropositive. V is TRBV5-1 and J is TRBJ2-1; 9 bases fit TRBD1. The CDR3 protein is CASSQQTGGSSYNEQFF. CDR3 DNA: TGCGCCAGCAGCCAACAGACAGGGGGAAGCTCCTACAATGAGCAGTTCTTC.